This T cell receptor (beta chain) was recovered during a study of Tregs in tolerant kidney transplant recipients. Whole-study results and caveats: This study did not directly address biological reproducibility. The most relevant donor-specific Treg TCRbeta repertoire apparently came from expansion with activated donor B cells. Validation in larger populations is needed because few patients were studied.

In the case of this clone: Its antigen is still unknown.

Using immunoSEQ multiplex PCR, the repertoire was profiled, and TCRdb retains in-frame clones only, with some absent. The sample has 80,000 to 90,000 clones, roughly 92% seen once; the top ten hold roughly 5%. CD4+CD25+CD127- Tregs, CD4+CD25- non-Tregs, CD4 and CD8 cells were sorted. The source material was CD8+ T cells from blood. The TCR originated in a human donor in good health.

The CDR3 region has the DNA TGCGCCAGCATAGGAACTGGGGCCAATGAGCAGTTCTTC. It translates to CASIGTGANEQFF. The V gene is TRBV10-2, the J gene TRBJ2-1; tentative D call: TRBD1 (5 bases). In germline, CDR1 is WSHSY, CDR2 SAAADI. The CDR3 runs to 13 residues. V was shortened by 7 bases and J by 6 bases, with 13 bases between the two germline ends.